The 8 T cell receptor beta chains below all came from one sample that was sequenced in a study of shared clonotypes between healthy human individuals. The repertoire was sequenced with immunoSEQ multiplex PCR; TCRdb's copy has only in-frame clones and lacks some. The sample includes 2 million to 2.5 million clones, approximately 94% of them seen just once. The sequenced sample consisted of naive CD4+ T cells sorted from blood. The subset: CD45RA+ positively selected. The receptors were sampled from a man between 18 and 35 years old in good health.

The chain joins TRBV7-9 to TRBJ1-3; the D is unclear. The CDR3 is 15 residues long. V was clipped by 5 bases and J by 0 bases, with 11 bases between them. CDR1 and CDR2 from the germline V gene are SEHNR and FQNEAQ (reference sequence). CDR3 coding DNA: TGTGCCAGCAGCCCGACACCATACTCTGGAAACACCATATATTTT. Amino acids: CASSPTPYSGNTIYF.

Worth noting for this clone: The same CDR3 also results from other DNA sequences found in this sample. V and J are TRBV30 and TRBJ1-4; no clear D. The germline CDR1 and CDR2 sequences are GTSNPN and SVGIG (reference sequence). The V gene lost 4 bases and the J gene lost 5 bases, with 8 bases spanning the gap. The CDR3 totals 12 residues. The DNA of the CDR3 is TGTGCCTGGAATTCCCAAAATGAAAAACTGTTTTTT. This translates into CAWNSQNEKLFF.

The gene calls are TRBV11-1 and TRBJ1-6, with a possible D match to TRBD1 (6 bases). CDR3 length: 16 amino acids. Trimming removed 5 bases from V and 10 bases from J, with 21 bases in between. CDR1 SGHAT and CDR2 FQDESV come from the germline V gene (reference sequence). The CDR3 protein is CASSPTNQGIGSPLHF. The CDR3 nucleotides read TGTGCCAGCAGCCCGACAAACCAGGGGATAGGCTCACCCCTCCACTTT.

The genes are TRBV7-2 and TRBJ2-5; 7 bases are a match to TRBD2. CDR1 is SGHTA and CDR2 is FQGNSA in the germline V gene. CDR3 size: 15 residues. J lost 5 bases, V lost 4 bases, and 10 bases had no gene match. The CDR3 DNA reads TGTGCCAGCAGCTCTAAGACTGGACTAGTGGAGACCCAGTACTTC. As protein: CASSSKTGLVETQYF.

The CDR3 nucleotides read TGCAGCGTTGTTGAGCAGACACTCACCGGGGAGCTGTTTTTT. Amino acid sequence: CSVVEQTLTGELFF. The chain joins TRBV29-1 to TRBJ2-2; D not resolved. CDR3 size: 14 residues. Trimming cost V 4 bases and J 4 bases, with 13 bases left between them. CDR1 is SQVTM, CDR2 ANQGSEA, per germline.

This clone has a single count. The sample contains more than one DNA sequence encoding this CDR3. The V and J genes are TRBV6-5 and TRBJ2-3; D is undetermined. Germline V CDR1 and CDR2: MNHEY, SVGAGI. The CDR3 sequence is 12 residues long. V lost 4 bases and J lost 4, with 6 bases in between. Here the CDR3 DNA reads TGTGCCAGCAGTTCCTCTCCAGATACGCAGTATTTT. Its protein product is CASSSSPDTQYF.

The rearrangement joins TRBV27 to TRBJ2-1; D may correspond to TRBD1 or TRBD2 (5 bases each). V lost 3 bases, J lost 6 bases, and 18 bases lay in between. The CDR3 has 16 amino acids. From germline, CDR1 is MNHEY and CDR2 SMNVEV (reference sequence). CDR3 protein: CASSFILSGGLNEQFF. In DNA, the CDR3 is TGTGCCAGCAGTTTCATCCTCAGTGGGGGTCTCAATGAGCAGTTCTTC.

This chain links TRBV6-1 with TRBJ2-7; D is unresolved. The V and J ends lost 6 bases and 3 bases respectively, with 15 bases between them. This CDR3 is 14 amino acids long. Germline CDR1 and CDR2: MNHNS and SASEGT. For the CDR3, the DNA is TGTGCCAGCAGGTCCCGGGCCCTTTACTACGAGCAGTACTTC. It translates to CASRSRALYYEQYF.